Many counts were recorded for the clone carrying this TCR beta chain. Antigen: not known. The CDR3 regions of TCR beta were amplified from RNA transcripts. The HTBI primer set served for first-round RT-PCR of the TCR CDR3. Using its own MiXCR run on the multiplex PCR reads, TCRdb lists one record per CDR3 protein. The sample shows about 590,000 distinct CDR3 sequences, 14% of them seen only once. Uncontrolled infection, other autoimmune disease, pregnancy or lactation excluded patients. Clinical symptoms, serum thyroxine, TRAb, thyroid ultrasound and orbital computed tomography established diagnosis. This CDR3 has 16 amino acids. J lost 0 bases, V lost 0 bases, and 3 bases had no gene match. Germline assignment: CDR1 SGHRS and CDR2 YFSETQ. This sample is drawn from a study of T cells in Graves' hyperthyroidism and ophthalmopathy. Findings and caveats of the study: Median prediction lead before ophthalmopathy onset was six to eight months with the model. Peripheral blood also featured most of the thyroid clonotypes expanded above 0.001.

The sequenced sample was blood. The clonotype comes from a woman between 18 and 29 years old with Graves' ophthalmopathy. V gene TRBV5-1 combines with J gene TRBJ1-3; the match to TRBD1 covers 7 bases. In DNA, the CDR3 is TGCGCCAGCAGCTTGGAAACAGGGGTCTCTGGAAACACCATATATTTT. This codes for CASSLETGVSGNTIYF.